The T cell receptor (beta chain) under discussion was sequenced for a study of blood T cell repertoires in COVID-19. Germline lookup yields CDR1 SEHNR and CDR2 FQNEAQ (reference sequence). Trimming pared 4 bases from V and 1 base from J, leaving 16 bases between. The length of the CDR3 is 16 residues. Per the original methods: Amplifying reference gene primers gave estimates of nucleated cell counts. Profiling relied on immunoSEQ multiplex PCR, and the TCRdb table lists in-frame clones only, not all of them. V and J calls and clone size are as listed in that table; D and trimming were resolved from the DNA. The sample records some 130,000 clones, more than 65% being singletons.

Material: peripheral blood. This chain connects TRBV7-9 to TRBJ1-1; D is uncertain. This receptor was identified in an elderly man with acute or convalescent COVID-19. CDR3 amino acids: CASSSRAAASNTEAFF. The CDR3 nucleotides are TGTGCCAGCAGCTCCCGCGCGGCAGCCTCGAACACTGAAGCTTTCTTT.